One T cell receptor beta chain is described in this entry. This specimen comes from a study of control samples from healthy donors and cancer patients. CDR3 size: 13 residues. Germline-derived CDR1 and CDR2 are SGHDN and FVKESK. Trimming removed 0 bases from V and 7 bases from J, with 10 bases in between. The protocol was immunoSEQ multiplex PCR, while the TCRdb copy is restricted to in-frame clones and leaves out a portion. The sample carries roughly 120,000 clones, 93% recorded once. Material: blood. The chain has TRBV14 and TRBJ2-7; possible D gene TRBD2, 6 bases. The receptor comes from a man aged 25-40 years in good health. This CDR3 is CASSQDLGREQYF. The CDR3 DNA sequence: TGTGCCAGCAGCCAAGATCTGGGGAGGGAGCAGTACTTC.